A single TCR beta chain is shown here with its context. This clonotype appeared a few times. The antigen it recognizes is unknown. No clone much larger than this one lies a single base away; base qualities are absent. TCR beta CDR3 regions were amplified from RNA transcripts. The first round of RT-PCR for the TCR CDR3 was performed with the HTBI primer set and the Qiagen OneStep RT-PCR kit. Libraries were constructed in a second round of multiplex PCR, after which size selection and purification were carried out. The libraries were sequenced on an Illumina HiSeq2000 using paired-end 100 bp reads. Concerning the study's data processing: SOAPnuke was used to process the raw data, removing reads that contained adapters or uncalled bases, had a mean Phred below 15, or lacked an exact match to the constant primer or identifier. High-quality paired reads were merged with COPE v1.2.5, and unique nucleotide sequences were defined as clonotypes. Clonotypes were aligned to IMGT TRBV, TRBD and TRBJ reference segments using MiTCR v1.1. Only V-J combinations with frequency above 0.0001, covering 99% to 99.2% of repertoires, were analysed. A TCS score was defined as the ratio of F50 (clonal expansion) to E x V (chaos), with BLOSUM62-based TCRdist applied between CDR3 peptides within each V-J. Welch's t-statistics and random forest reduced roughly 530 V-J features to 13, which were used in a naive Bayes classifier (R e1071). The public reads were reanalyzed by TCRdb: fastp trimming at Q25, MiXCR alignment, in-frame beta chains only. Rows merge per CDR3 protein into single entries with the most common DNA and genes. TCRdb, not the original authors, processed these V and J calls. The sample yields more than 450,000 distinct CDR3 sequences; roughly 15% were counted once. The ten top clones hold approximately 15% of the sample.

The germline ends are 21 bases apart after V is trimmed by 3 bases and J by 7 bases. The germline V gene encodes CDR1 LNHNV and CDR2 YYDKDF (reference sequence). Inclusive of the bounding cysteine and phenylalanine, the CDR3 is 16 residues long. Just CDR3 DNA is preserved here, 48 bases in frame from base 1. A patient counted as having stable Graves' hyperthyroidism if no progression to ophthalmopathy occurred over 18 months of follow-up. The hyperthyroidism patients were between 18 and 65 years old and newly diagnosed, with a disease duration of less than 2 months. Any patient with an uncontrolled infection, another autoimmune disease, pregnancy or lactation was excluded. Diagnoses were established on the basis of clinical symptoms, serum thyroxine and TRAb, thyroid ultrasound, and orbital computed tomography. PBMCs were separated from roughly 10 ml of fresh peripheral blood using Ficoll-Paque density gradient centrifugation. Trizol reagent was used to extract total RNA, and RNA quality was then checked on an Agilent 2100 Bioanalyzer.

The data are from a study of T cells in Graves' hyperthyroidism and ophthalmopathy (dated by TCRdb to about 2019). With regard to the full study: Peripheral blood was collected at initial diagnosis, before any treatment. Whether ophthalmopathy could be predicted prospectively was tested in an independent validation cohort made up of roughly 19 hyperthyroidism patients plus 17 patients who later progressed to ophthalmopathy. In addition, the study compared T-cell repertoires in thyroid tissue and in blood from several Graves' hyperthyroidism patients. The roughly 94 discovery patients were randomly split 7:3 into training and test sets. The paper reports TCR Vbeta CDR3 sequencing of some 140 peripheral blood samples: around 45 ophthalmopathy, roughly 80 hyperthyroidism and around 17 progressor patients. After sampling, hyperthyroidism patients received methimazole starting at 30 mg daily, and ophthalmopathy patients received high-dose intravenous methylprednisolone. To identify TCR V-J signatures that set the groups apart, the researchers used a discovery cohort of more than 95 patients, made up of 43 with Graves' ophthalmopathy and about 60 with stable Graves' hyperthyroidism.

Overall study outcomes, separate from this receptor: Most expanded thyroid clonotypes (frequency above 0.001) were also detected in blood, suggesting blood repertoires may reflect thyroid immune responses. Ophthalmopathy was separated from stable hyperthyroidism by a 13 V-J signature model, with 85% to 90% sensitivity and about 81% specificity obtained in cross-validation and 80%/75% obtained in testing. Sample size was not statistically predetermined, and investigators were not blinded to group allocation. In validation, the model predicted progression to ophthalmopathy a median of roughly 6.2 months before onset, with 65% to 71% sensitivity and roughly 77% specificity.

The TCR comes from a woman in her thirties or forties with Graves' hyperthyroidism. Sequencing used blood. Rearrangement joined TRBV15 to TRBJ1-2; the D segment could be TRBD1, given 5 matching bases. The nucleotides read TGTGCCACCAGCAGGCATTTAGGGGATTTGGACTCTGGCTACACCTTC. Its translation reads: CATSRHLGDLDSGYTF. With the rest looked up from the reference TRBV15 and TRBJ1-2 genes rather than sequenced, the full variable domain is DAMVIQNPRYQVTQFGKPVTLSCSQTLNHNVMYWYQQKSSQAPKLLFHYYDKDFNNEADTPDNFQSRRPNTSFCFLDIRSPGLGDTAMYLCATSRHLGDLDSGYTFGSGTRLTVV.